A selection of T cell receptor beta chains follows, all from one sample in a study of T-cell memory formation after mild COVID-19. TCRdb passed the 5' RACE reads through MiXCR, listing each CDR3 protein once. The table records roughly 180,000 distinct CDR3 sequences, approximately 17% of them present only once. Input material: PBMCs or a T cell subset sorted from them (not recorded which). The receptors shown here come from a man aged 18 to 29 who had mild COVID-19 (a few samples of this study predate the infection). Cell type and time point are not known. CDR3s leave out the opening cysteine and the closing phenylalanine or tryptophan. Only part of the rows carry a size: once, few, many, or a class if the clone is expanded.

few,TRBV6-5,ASSTYRSSNQPQH
few,TRBV10-3,AISESLGTNTEAF
few,TRBV10-1,ASSAGLATNEQF
few,TRBV7-2,ASSILSASQGIGEQY
many,TRBV5-1,ASSLGDTQY
few,TRBV7-3,ATRDYGYT
few,TRBV4-3,ASSHGGGYEQY
many,TRBV5-1,ASSLVGSSGANVLT
.,TRBV18,ASSGGTGELF
few,TRBV4-3,ASSQDGGANTEAF
.,TRBV10-3,ASRDGYNSPLH
.,TRBV20-1,SADTGSGQPQH
.,TRBV6-2/TRBV6-3,ASSPSPRGGGTRFAKNIQY
once,TRBV12-3/TRBV12-4,ASRGQRMEGEKLF
few,TRBV7-9,ASRTGGVNSPLH
few,TRBV29-1,SETGNNEQF
.,TRBV7-2,ASSSSGVSGANVLT
.,TRBV6-2/TRBV6-3,ASSYLTSGGGDTQY
few,TRBV15,ATSRDPDRGETQY
.,TRBV9,ASSPQVSSYNEQF
.,TRBV3-1,ASSHPGYGYIAPLH
.,TRBV3-1,ASSDTRDTQY
few,TRBV5-1,ASSLQGAPSEQY
.,TRBV28,ASSRSAGEETQY
few,TRBV4-2,ASSQDPGAAYNEQF
.,TRBV3-1,ASSQVSGAGELF
many,TRBV12-3/TRBV12-4,ASSPQGAYNEQF
few,TRBV19,ASSMFGVAEAF
.,TRBV2,ASSVLGGETQY
few,TRBV24-1,ATSDRPEPRDSPLH
few,TRBV7-6,ASSSGVEAF
.,TRBV29-1,SVEEANYGYT
.,TRBV7-7,ASSLTPPLAGGPADTQY
.,TRBV6-4,ASSTEEGNEQF
.,TRBV4-2,ASSQDFGGYTEAF
.,TRBV5-1,ASSPMDSTEAF
many,TRBV3-1,ASSQGRRAEAF
few,TRBV7-9,ASSLHITNEKLF
few,TRBV6-6,ATLIQGNQPQH
few,TRBV7-2,ASSNRLAGDTDTQY
many,TRBV5-1,ASSVRGEETQY
.,TRBV6-5,ASSYSSQGRNSPLH
.,TRBV6-2/TRBV6-3,ASRIRDGSSYEQY
once,TRBV3-1,ASSPVVAGGNIQY
.,TRBV27,ASGGWGTQY
few,TRBV12-3/TRBV12-4,ASSQTGAENNSPLH
few,TRBV5-1,ASSLAPLARLNNEQF
few,TRBV5-1,ASSDTYPTDTQY
.,TRBV4-3,ASSQSWGPSNQPQH
few,TRBV21-1,ASSKVVGTDTQY
.,TRBV7-9,ASSRGQFNQPQH
.,TRBV7-7,ASSLGGGNQETQY
.,TRBV5-6,ASSWAPGGGI
.,TRBV5-4,ASSFDGHEQY
few,TRBV5-1,ASSLDGRANTEAF
few,TRBV4-2,ASTLLGQGTDTQY
few,TRBV3-1,ASSRSGGSYNEQF
few,TRBV7-8,ASSSGRDEQY